The rows below give T cell receptor beta chains drawn from one sample of a study of T cells in Graves' hyperthyroidism and ophthalmopathy. One entry per CDR3 protein, called by TCRdb with MiXCR from the multiplex PCR reads. The table includes fewer than 850,000 distinct CDR3 sequences, roughly a sixth detected once. Sequenced sample: blood. The receptors originated from a man aged 45-65 years with Graves' hyperthyroidism. The CDR3 runs from the conserved cysteine through the conserved F or W. A D gene is named only where the DNA matches it firmly. Only some rows state a clone size, as once, few, many or a class for expanded clones.

j_call | clone_size | d_call | v_call | cdr3_nt | cdr3_aa
TRBJ2-1 | few | TRBD1 | TRBV28 | TGTGCCAGCAGTTTCGGGACAGGGGGCGCCTACAATGAGCAGTTCTTC | CASSFGTGGAYNEQFF
TRBJ2-1 | many | . | TRBV7-9 | TGTGCCAGCAGCTCCTCTAGCGCGAATGAGCAGTTCTTC | CASSSSSANEQFF
TRBJ2-1 | . | TRBD2 | TRBV29-1 | TGCAGCGTTGATGCTCCTAGCGGATACAATGAGCAGTTCTTC | CSVDAPSGYNEQFF
TRBJ2-2 | . | . | TRBV9 | TGTGCCAGCAGCATTTTGGGGTTGGGCGGGGAGCTGTTTTTT | CASSILGLGGELFF
TRBJ2-1 | . | TRBD2 | TRBV11-2 | TGTGCCAGCAGCCCCAATTCCCTACTACTAGCGGGAGACTACAATGAGCAGTTCTTC | CASSPNSLLLAGDYNEQFF
TRBJ1-1 | many | . | TRBV12-3/TRBV12-4 | TGTGCCAGCAGTTTAGGAACGGGCGGAGGCACTGAAGCTTTCTTT | CASSLGTGGGTEAFF
TRBJ1-5 | few | TRBD1 | TRBV27 | TGTGCCAGCAGTGTCCTGACAGGGGGCTTTCTTAATCAGCCCCAGCATTTT | CASSVLTGGFLNQPQHF
TRBJ2-3 | many | TRBD2 | TRBV28 | TGTGCCAGCAGTCCTGGGGGACTAGCGGGAAATTCAGATACGCAGTATTTT | CASSPGGLAGNSDTQYF
TRBJ1-1 | many | . | TRBV4-1 | TGCGCCAGCAGCCAGGGGGGGCGGGCTGAAGCTTTCTTT | CASSQGGRAEAFF
TRBJ2-1 | . | . | TRBV9 | TGTGCCAGCAGTCGCGGGTCGGGGGTGCAGTTCTTC | CASSRGSGVQFF
TRBJ1-1 | . | TRBD1 | TRBV5-1 | TGCGCCAGCAGCCCGGGCTTCGGGACAGAACTACACGATTTCTTT | CASSPGFGTELHDFF
TRBJ1-1 | . | . | TRBV12-3/TRBV12-4 | TGTGCCAGCCTGCTCTTCTGGAACACTGAAGCTTTCTTT | CASLLFWNTEAFF
TRBJ1-2 | . | . | TRBV29-1 | TGCAGCGTTGCCCCACATGGCTACACCTTC | CSVAPHGYTF
TRBJ1-1 | . | TRBD1 | TRBV6-1 | TGTGCCAGCAGGACAGGGGGTCCGGGGACTGAAGCTCTCTTT | CASRTGGPGTEALF
TRBJ2-1 | . | . | TRBV4-1 | TGCGCCAGCAGCCAAGAATGGTTTAGGGCTTGGTCCTACAATGAGCAGTTCTTC | CASSQEWFRAWSYNEQFF
TRBJ2-1 | few | . | TRBV3-1 | TGTGCCAGCAGCGCCACACTAGGCGGCTATGAGCAGTTCTTC | CASSATLGGYEQFF
TRBJ1-1 | few | . | TRBV10-3 | TGTGCCATCAGTGAGTCGGGGGAGAACACTGAAGCTTTCTTT | CAISESGENTEAFF
TRBJ2-7 | many | . | TRBV2 | TGTGCCAGCAGCGCAGGGGGTGCGGGAATCTCCTACGAGCAGTACTTC | CASSAGGAGISYEQYF
TRBJ1-1 | many | . | TRBV19 | TGTGCCAGTAGTATAGCGGCCAGGGCGAACACTGAAGCTTTCTTT | CASSIAARANTEAFF
TRBJ1-1 | . | . | TRBV27 | TGTGCCAGCAGTTTCTATACCGGGGGGGGAACTGAAGCTTTCTTT | CASSFYTGGGTEAFF
TRBJ2-1 | many | . | TRBV7-3 | TGTGCCAGCAGTTCCAACCGAGCGGACCTAGGGGGTGAGCAGTTCTTC | CASSSNRADLGGEQFF
TRBJ2-2 | many | . | TRBV6-1 | TGTGCCAGCAGTGACGGGGGAAGCTCAACCGGGGAGCTGTTTTTT | CASSDGGSSTGELFF
TRBJ2-7 | . | . | TRBV6-2/TRBV6-3 | TGTGCCAGCAAGGGGGGGGATTTGACAGGGTTCGGCGAGCAGTACTTC | CASKGGDLTGFGEQYF
TRBJ1-2 | . | . | TRBV2 | TGTGCCAGCGGGGATTACTATGGCTACACCTTC | CASGDYYGYTF
TRBJ2-1 | . | TRBD2 | TRBV3-1 | TGTGCCAGCAGCCTGACACTAGCGGGAGGTCGTAATGAGCAGTTCTTC | CASSLTLAGGRNEQFF
TRBJ2-7 | many | . | TRBV12-3/TRBV12-4 | TGTGCCAGCAGTTTAGAAAAGGGATCCTCCTACGAGCAGTACTTC | CASSLEKGSSYEQYF
TRBJ2-5 | many | TRBD1 | TRBV29-1 | TGCAGCGGTTACGGACAGGGGGAAATAGAGACCCAGTACTTC | CSGYGQGEIETQYF
TRBJ1-1 | . | . | TRBV9 | TGTGCCAGCAGTAAAACGCAGGGGACGGCTTTCTTT | CASSKTQGTAFF
TRBJ2-3 | . | . | TRBV15 | TGTGCCACCAGCAGGGATGGGGGCTCCCCAGATACGCAGTATTTT | CATSRDGGSPDTQYF
TRBJ1-1 | many | TRBD1 | TRBV6-2/TRBV6-3 | TGTGCCAGCAGCGGCCAGACAGGGCCCACTGAAGCTTTCTTT | CASSGQTGPTEAFF
TRBJ1-1 | many | . | TRBV7-9 | TGTGCCAGCACCCTGACAGCTCCGAACACTGAAGCTTTCTTT | CASTLTAPNTEAFF
TRBJ1-1 | few | TRBD1 | TRBV28 | TGTGCCAGCAGATATAGCGGTTCGGACAGGGAAGCTTTCTTT | CASRYSGSDREAFF
TRBJ2-7 | . | . | TRBV30 | TGTGCCTGGAGTGAGACTGCATCACGCGAGCAGTACTTC | CAWSETASREQYF
TRBJ2-7 | . | TRBD1 | TRBV7-9 | TGTGCCAGCACCCTAACTGGGGACAGGGACGAGCAGTACTTC | CASTLTGDRDEQYF
TRBJ1-1 | many | . | TRBV5-1 | TGCGCCAGCAGGCCGGGGGCGTCAGAGACTGAAGCTTTCTTT | CASRPGASETEAFF
TRBJ2-1 | many | TRBD1 | TRBV28 | TGTGCCAGCAGCCGGGGACAGGCCCCGGACCGGCAGTTCTTC | CASSRGQAPDRQFF
TRBJ2-5 | . | TRBD1 | TRBV12-3/TRBV12-4 | TGTGCCAGCAGGGGGACAGGGGGCCTCCAAGAGACCCAGTACTTC | CASRGTGGLQETQYF
TRBJ2-7 | . | TRBD1 | TRBV27 | TGTGCCAGCAGGCCGTCCCCCGGGACAGGCTACGAGCAGTACTTC | CASRPSPGTGYEQYF
TRBJ1-2 | many | TRBD1 | TRBV6-1 | TGTGCCAGCAGTCCCGCACAGGGGCTGGCTGGCTACACCTTC | CASSPAQGLAGYTF
TRBJ2-7 | few | TRBD1 | TRBV6-2/TRBV6-3 | TGTGCCAGCTCCCGTTGGGGACAGGGTGGCGAGCAGTACTTC | CASSRWGQGGEQYF
TRBJ2-2 | few | TRBD2 | TRBV20-1 | TGCAGTGCTAACAGCTGGCTAGCGGTTAACACCGGGGAGCTGTTTTTT | CSANSWLAVNTGELFF
TRBJ2-3 | . | TRBD1 | TRBV7-3 | TGTGCCAGCAGCGGGATGGACAGGGAACAGTATTTT | CASSGMDREQYF
TRBJ2-1 | . | . | TRBV6-5 | TGTGCCAGCAGTTACGCACTAGATGAGCAGTTCTTC | CASSYALDEQFF
TRBJ2-1 | . | . | TRBV5-1 | TGTGCCAGCAGCTTGCCGGGATCTCCCCCCAATGAGCAGTTCTTC | CASSLPGSPPNEQFF
TRBJ2-4 | . | TRBD1 | TRBV2 | TGTGCCATCGAAGGACAGGGGACAGCCAAAAACATTCAGTACTTC | CAIEGQGTAKNIQYF
TRBJ2-3 | many | . | TRBV27 | TGTGCCAGCAGTTTTTGGGGGCAAAACACAGATACGCAGTATTTT | CASSFWGQNTDTQYF
TRBJ1-5 | few | . | TRBV19 | TGTGCCAGTAGTATCTGGAGTAATCAGCCCCAGCATTTT | CASSIWSNQPQHF
TRBJ2-7 | many | . | TRBV11-2 | TGTGCCAGCAGTTCGGAACAGCTCTACGAGCAGTACTTC | CASSSEQLYEQYF